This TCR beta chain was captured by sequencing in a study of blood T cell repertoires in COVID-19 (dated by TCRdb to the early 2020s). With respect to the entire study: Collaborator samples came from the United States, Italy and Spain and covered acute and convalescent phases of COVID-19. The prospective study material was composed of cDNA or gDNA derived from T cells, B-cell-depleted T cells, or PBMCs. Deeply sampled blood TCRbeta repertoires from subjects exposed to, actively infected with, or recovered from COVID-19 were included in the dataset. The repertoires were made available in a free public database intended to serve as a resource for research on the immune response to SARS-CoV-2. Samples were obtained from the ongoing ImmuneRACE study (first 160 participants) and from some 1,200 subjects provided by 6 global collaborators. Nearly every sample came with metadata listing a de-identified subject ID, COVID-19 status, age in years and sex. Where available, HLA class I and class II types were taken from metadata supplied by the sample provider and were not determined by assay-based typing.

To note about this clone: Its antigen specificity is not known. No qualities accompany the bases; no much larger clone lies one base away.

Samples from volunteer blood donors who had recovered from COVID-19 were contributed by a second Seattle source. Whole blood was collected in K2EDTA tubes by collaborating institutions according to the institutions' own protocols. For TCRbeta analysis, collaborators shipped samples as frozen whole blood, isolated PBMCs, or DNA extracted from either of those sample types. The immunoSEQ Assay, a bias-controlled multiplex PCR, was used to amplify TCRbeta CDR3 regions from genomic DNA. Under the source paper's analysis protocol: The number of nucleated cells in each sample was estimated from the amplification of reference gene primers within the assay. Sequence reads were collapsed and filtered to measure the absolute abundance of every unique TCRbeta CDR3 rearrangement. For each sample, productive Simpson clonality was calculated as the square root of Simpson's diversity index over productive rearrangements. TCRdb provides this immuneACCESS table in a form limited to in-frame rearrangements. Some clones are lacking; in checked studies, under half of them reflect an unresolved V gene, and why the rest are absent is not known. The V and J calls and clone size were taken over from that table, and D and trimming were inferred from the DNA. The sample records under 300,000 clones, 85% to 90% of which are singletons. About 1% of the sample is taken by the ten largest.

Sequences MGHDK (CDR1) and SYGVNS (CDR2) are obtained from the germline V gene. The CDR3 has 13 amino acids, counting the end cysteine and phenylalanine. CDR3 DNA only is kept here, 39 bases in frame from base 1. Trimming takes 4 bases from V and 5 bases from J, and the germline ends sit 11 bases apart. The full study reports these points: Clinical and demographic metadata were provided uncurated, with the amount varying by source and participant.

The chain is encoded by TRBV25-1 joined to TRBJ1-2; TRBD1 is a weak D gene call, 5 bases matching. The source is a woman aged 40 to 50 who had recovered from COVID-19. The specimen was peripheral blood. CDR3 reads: CASSVRGVYGYTF. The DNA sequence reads TGTGCCAGCAGTGTTCGGGGGGTGTATGGCTACACCTTC.